The T cell receptor (beta chain) under discussion was sequenced for a study of T cell responses to AZD1222 COVID-19 vaccine (dated by TCRdb to the early 2020s). About the full investigation: AZD1222 recipients given second doses at about 4 weeks or at about 12 weeks were pooled, since spike-specific TCR depth and breadth were not found to differ between the two schedules. TCR sequencing covered 233 trial participants: 200 to 210 given two doses of AZD1222 and 26 given two doses of MenACWY control vaccine. Trial participants were enrolled by age into subgroups of 18-55, 56-69 and 70-plus years, and approximately 150, 30 and 60 TCR-sequenced participants, respectively, were included in these subgroups.

The CDR3 measures 14 amino acids from cysteine to phenylalanine. The sequence is cut down to CDR3 DNA, 42 bases in frame from base 1. The germline V gene gives CDR1 as SNHLY and CDR2 as FYNNEI. V is cut by 7 bases and J by 0 bases, and the space between the germline ends is 12 bases. Broader findings and caveats from the paper: No day 14 peak-response samples were available, so repertoires were characterized only after the peak T cell response. Epitopes outside the regions mutated in the B.1.351 and B.1.1.7 variants were reportedly recognized by nearly half of the unique spike-specific TCRs. Most participants were white British and females outnumbered males, and the authors suggested that clonal diversity may have been underestimated. Only five or six AZD1222 recipients were SARS-CoV-2 seropositive at baseline, limiting conclusions about previously exposed vaccinees. The 56-69-year group was small, and its depth increase did not reach significance, likely because of low power. A significant rise in spike-specific TCR breadth and depth was observed after two AZD1222 doses relative to day 0 and relative to MenACWY recipients. CD4 TCRs associated with the vaccine covered the entire spike protein, and the dominant responses were in regions 160-218 and 743-854.

The CDR3 regions of human TCRbeta chains were analyzed by immunosequencing. The paper's data handling went like this. TCRs in the repertoires were matched against a reference library of SARS-CoV-2-specific TCRs that had been generated with the MIRA antigen-specificity platform. Breadth was defined as the fraction of unique TCRs that were SARS-CoV-2-associated. Depth was defined as the fraction of total T cells that were SARS-CoV-2-associated. Using the MIRA data, every spike-specific TCR was mapped to the spike region that the TCR reacted to and assigned to either a CD4 or a CD8 class. Log10-transformed breadth and depth values were compared by one-way ANOVA with Sidak's multiple comparisons tests. Imported from immuneACCESS, the table was reduced by TCRdb to in-frame sequences with V and J called. These copies leave out some clones; in studies compared against another copy, an unresolved V gene accounts for under half, and the cause of the remainder is not known. The V and J calls and the clone size are those of that table, but D and trimming were determined from the DNA. The sample table holds roughly 180,000 clones, of which roughly nine tenths were seen once. The leading ten clones occupy about 6.9% of the sample.

This sample's time point label indicates: baseline before first vaccination. Vaccinee samples were obtained from the UK trials COV001 and COV002, which included a single-blind randomized controlled phase 2/3 trial of AZD1222 (ChAdOx1 nCoV-19) in healthy adults. For TCRbeta chain sequencing, PBMC samples from trial participants were taken at day 0 and at day 28 after the second dose. Turning to this clone: Its antigen has not been determined. Qualities for individual bases were not recorded, and no much larger clone is one base off.

The sample in question was peripheral blood, obtained on day 0 of AZD1222 vaccination. Recombination connected TRBV2 to TRBJ1-2; the D gene cannot be resolved reliably. This clonotype originated in an adult in good health. CDR3 reads: CASNAYGTNYGYTF. The sequenced DNA: TGTGCCAGCAATGCATACGGTACTAACTATGGCTACACCTTC.